A selection of T cell receptor beta chains follows, all from one sample in a study of blood T cell repertoires in COVID-19. Only in-frame clones appear in the TCRdb table, and some are missing; sequencing was by immunoSEQ multiplex PCR. Altogether around 120,000 clones are present, 87% being singletons, with the ten largest covering 25% to 30%. The sequenced sample was peripheral blood. The receptors stem from a woman between 65 and 79 years old with acute or convalescent COVID-19. Each CDR3 is given with its conserved first and last residue. A D gene is named only where the DNA matches it firmly. A row's size may be missing; if present it is once, few, many or a size class.

j_call | v_call | d_call | clone_size | cdr3_nt | cdr3_aa
TRBJ2-2 | TRBV7-9 | . | . | TGTGCCAGCAGCATACAGGGGAACACCGGGGAGCTGTTTTTT | CASSIQGNTGELFF
TRBJ1-4 | TRBV5-1 | TRBD1 | once | TGCGCCAGCAGCTTCGGGACAGGGGAAAATGAAAAACTGTTTTTT | CASSFGTGENEKLFF
TRBJ2-3 | TRBV7-9 | TRBD1 | . | TGTGCCAGCAGCCGAAACCCCGGGACAGGGTGGACAGATACGCAGTATTTT | CASSRNPGTGWTDTQYF
TRBJ1-2 | TRBV2 | . | . | TGTGCCAGCAGTGTTGGGGAGGTCTATGGCTACACCTTC | CASSVGEVYGYTF
TRBJ2-7 | TRBV28 | . | once | TGTGCCAGCAGTTTCAAGCGGGCTGGGGAGCAGTACTTC | CASSFKRAGEQYF
TRBJ2-3 | TRBV5-4 | TRBD2 | . | TGTGCCAGCAGCTTGCCCAGCGGGGGGGCGGTGGGTACGCAGTATTTT | CASSLPSGGAVGTQYF
TRBJ2-6 | TRBV6-5 | . | . | TGTGCCGCCAGGGGTGGGGCCAACGTCCTGACTTTC | CAARGGANVLTF
TRBJ2-5 | TRBV27 | TRBD2 | . | TGTGCCAGCAGTTCCCTAGCGGGGGCGGAGACCCAGTACTTC | CASSSLAGAETQYF
TRBJ1-1 | TRBV6-5 | . | . | TGTGCCAGCAGTTACCAGGACAGACCTGGCCCGTGCTTT | CASSYQDRPGPCF
TRBJ1-6 | TRBV19 | TRBD1 | few | TGTGCCAGTAGTAGGACCGGGACAGGCTCCAGCTCCTATAATTCACCCCTCCACTTT | CASSRTGTGSSSYNSPLHF
TRBJ2-7 | TRBV28 | . | . | TGTGCCAGCAGTGCCCCACCGAGCTCCTACGAGCAGTACTTC | CASSAPPSSYEQYF
TRBJ1-3 | TRBV4-1 | . | few | TGCGCCAGCAGCCAAGATAGTGGCTCTGGAAACACCATATATTTT | CASSQDSGSGNTIYF
TRBJ1-6 | TRBV2 | . | . | TGTGCCAGCAGTGTCGGGGGGAGCTCCTATAATTCACCCCTCCACTTT | CASSVGGSSYNSPLHF
TRBJ1-4 | TRBV19 | TRBD1 | once | TGTGCCAGTACTAGAGGGGGCATATCAGAAAAACTGTTTTTT | CASTRGGISEKLFF
TRBJ2-7 | TRBV12-3/TRBV12-4 | . | . | TGTGCCAGCAGCCCACTAACCTACGAGCAGTACTTC | CASSPLTYEQYF
TRBJ1-4 | TRBV28 | . | . | TGTGCCACCCAAAATGAAAAACTGTTTTTT | CATQNEKLFF
TRBJ1-6 | TRBV12-3/TRBV12-4 | TRBD1 | . | TGTGCCAGCACAGGGGGATATAATTCACCCCTCCACTTT | CASTGGYNSPLHF
TRBJ2-2 | TRBV5-1 | . | . | TGCGCCAGCAGCCCGACAGGTTCGAGGACCGGGGAGCTGTTTTTT | CASSPTGSRTGELFF
TRBJ2-1 | TRBV7-9 | . | few | TGTGCCAGCGGAGGGGACAATGAGCAGTTCTTC | CASGGDNEQFF
TRBJ1-1 | TRBV18 | TRBD1 | . | TGTGCCAGCTCACCAGGAGCAGGGGGCGTGGAAGCTTTCTTT | CASSPGAGGVEAFF
TRBJ1-6 | TRBV4-1 | TRBD1 | . | TGCGCCAGCAGGGACAGGGCCTATAATTCACCCCTCCACTTT | CASRDRAYNSPLHF
TRBJ1-1 | TRBV2 | . | . | TGTGCCAGCAGTGAGTGGGGCGAGAACACTGAAGCTTTCTTT | CASSEWGENTEAFF
TRBJ1-1 | TRBV12-5 | . | . | TGTGCTAGTGGTTTGTCGGGGGGCACTGAAGCTTTCTTT | CASGLSGGTEAFF
TRBJ2-7 | TRBV19 | . | . | TGTGCCAGTAGTATAGTGTCGGGGTCCACCTACGAGCAGTACTTC | CASSIVSGSTYEQYF
TRBJ1-3 | TRBV28 | . | . | TGTGCCAGCAACACTATCAGCTCTGGAAACACCATATATTTT | CASNTISSGNTIYF
TRBJ2-1 | TRBV7-3 | TRBD2 | once | TGTGCCAGCAGCAATAGGGCTAGCGGGGGAGGTCACAATGAGCAGTTCTTC | CASSNRASGGGHNEQFF
TRBJ1-2 | TRBV6-1 | . | few | TGTGCCAGCAGTGAAGCCCTCTCTCAGGGTAGCTATGGCTACACCTTC | CASSEALSQGSYGYTF
TRBJ2-2 | TRBV19 | . | . | TGTGCCAGTAGTATCATACAGGCGGACACCGGGGAGCTGTTTTTT | CASSIIQADTGELFF
TRBJ1-1 | TRBV5-1 | TRBD1 | . | TGCGCCAGCAGCTTTTCAGGGGGCACTGAAGCTTTCTTT | CASSFSGGTEAFF
TRBJ1-1 | TRBV6-5 | . | . | TGTGCCAGCAGTCCTAGTCCCGGGAACACTGAAGCTTTCTTT | CASSPSPGNTEAFF
TRBJ1-1 | TRBV9 | . | . | TGTGCCAGCAGCGTAAGCGGGCCCCCTGAAGCTTTCTTT | CASSVSGPPEAFF
TRBJ2-7 | TRBV27 | TRBD2 | . | TGTGCCAGCAGTTCCCGACTAGCGGGGCATTTCGAGCAGTACTTC | CASSSRLAGHFEQYF
TRBJ2-2 | TRBV5-1 | TRBD1 | . | TGCGCCAGCAGCTTGGCGACAGGGGGATACACCGGGGAGCTGTTTTTT | CASSLATGGYTGELFF
TRBJ2-3 | TRBV5-4 | . | . | TGTGCCAGCAGCTCTCGACAGGTTAGCACAGATACGCAGTATTTT | CASSSRQVSTDTQYF
TRBJ1-1 | TRBV9 | . | . | TGTGCCAGCAGCCTCGTGGGCCAGAACACTGAAGCTTTCTTT | CASSLVGQNTEAFF
TRBJ2-7 | TRBV28 | . | . | TGTGCCAGCAGTTACAGGGTCTACGAGCAGTACTTC | CASSYRVYEQYF
TRBJ1-2 | TRBV6-5 | TRBD1 | . | TGTGCCAGCAGCCCAGGGACAGGGGGCGGCTGGGGCTACACCTTC | CASSPGTGGGWGYTF
TRBJ2-1 | TRBV11-2 | TRBD1 | . | TGTGCCAGCAGCAGGACAGGTTACAATGAGCAGTTCTTC | CASSRTGYNEQFF
TRBJ1-2 | TRBV6-5 | . | . | TGTGCCAGCAGTTACTTATCGGTGGGCAACTATGGCTACACCTTC | CASSYLSVGNYGYTF
TRBJ1-3 | TRBV16 | . | . | TGTGCCAGCAGCCAATCCTCGGGCTCTGGAAACACCATATATTTT | CASSQSSGSGNTIYF
TRBJ1-2 | TRBV6-5 | TRBD1 | . | TGTGCCAGCAGGGAGGACAGGGACTATGGCTACACCTTC | CASREDRDYGYTF
TRBJ1-5 | TRBV28 | . | once | TGTGCCAGCATCACTGGCGCGGGGGCTAGCAATCAGCCCCAGCATTTT | CASITGAGASNQPQHF
TRBJ1-1 | TRBV5-1 | . | . | TGCGCCAGCAGCTTGGGTCCAAACACTGAAGCTTTCTTT | CASSLGPNTEAFF
TRBJ1-2 | TRBV25-1 | . | few | TGTGCCAGCAGTGCCCCCACAGTAGGGGTCTCTGGCTACACCTTC | CASSAPTVGVSGYTF
TRBJ1-6 | TRBV7-9 | . | . | TGTGCCAGCAGCCCCCGGGCAGGGGCCGATAATTCACCCCTCCACTTT | CASSPRAGADNSPLHF
TRBJ1-4 | TRBV28 | . | . | TGTGCCAGCAGTATATACAGGGCTACTAATGAAAAACTGTTTTTT | CASSIYRATNEKLFF
TRBJ2-6 | TRBV28 | TRBD1 | . | TGTGCCAGCGAAACAGGGGTTGGGGCCAACGTCCTGACTTTC | CASETGVGANVLTF
TRBJ2-7 | TRBV3-1/TRBV3-2 | TRBD2 | . | TGTGCCAGCAGCACGCGGGGGGCCCTCTCCTACGAGCAGTACTTC | CASSTRGALSYEQYF
TRBJ1-3 | TRBV9 | . | . | TGTGCCAGCAGCGCGGGGGGGCAGGGAAACACCATATATTTT | CASSAGGQGNTIYF
TRBJ1-2 | TRBV27 | . | . | TGTGCCAGCAGGCCACAGGGATACTATGGCTACACCTTC | CASRPQGYYGYTF